This T cell receptor beta chain was recovered during a study of T cell responses to AZD1222 COVID-19 vaccine. Clones were read by immunoSEQ multiplex PCR, and TCRdb kept only the in-frame ones, dropping some. The repertoire holds more than 65,000 clones, over 65% seen once, with roughly 25% in the top ten. General observations from the study: Donors were chiefly white British, with a greater number of females, and clonal diversity was perhaps underestimated. Baseline serostatus was positive in only a handful of AZD1222 recipients. Reportedly, nearly half of unique spike TCRs recognized epitopes outside B.1.351/B.1.1.7 mutations.

V was shortened by 0 bases and J by 0 bases, with 7 bases between the two germline ends. The V gene's germline CDR1 is SGHRS and CDR2 YFSETQ. The length of the CDR3 is 14 residues. About this clone itself: What it recognizes is unknown.

Sequencing used peripheral blood, obtained 28 days after the second AZD1222 dose. This TCR derives from an adult who received the AZD1222 COVID-19 vaccine. V and J are TRBV5-1 and TRBJ2-7; possibly TRBD2 for D (6 bases). CDR3 loop: CASSLAGSSYEQYF. The DNA for the CDR3 is TGCGCCAGCAGCTTGGCCGGGAGCTCCTACGAGCAGTACTTC.